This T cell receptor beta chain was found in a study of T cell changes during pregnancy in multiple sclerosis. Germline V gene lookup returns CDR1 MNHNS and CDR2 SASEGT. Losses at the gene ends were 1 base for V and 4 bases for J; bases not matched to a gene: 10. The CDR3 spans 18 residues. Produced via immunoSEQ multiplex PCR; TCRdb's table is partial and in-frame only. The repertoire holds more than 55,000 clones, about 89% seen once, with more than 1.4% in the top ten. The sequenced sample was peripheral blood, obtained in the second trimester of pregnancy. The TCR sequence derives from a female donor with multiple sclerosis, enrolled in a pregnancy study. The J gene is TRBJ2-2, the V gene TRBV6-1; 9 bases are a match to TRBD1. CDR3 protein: CASSEGFYGDRVTGELFF. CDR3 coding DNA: TGTGCCAGCAGTGAAGGATTTTATGGGGACAGGGTCACCGGGGAGCTGTTTTTT.